The 3 T cell receptor beta chains listed next were all sequenced from one sample in a study of blood T cell repertoires in COVID-19. Sequencing was performed with immunoSEQ multiplex PCR; in TCRdb, only in-frame clones are kept and a portion is missing. The top ten hold 5% to 7.5% of the sample, which has 110,000 or so clones, over 60% seen once. Sequencing input: peripheral blood. These receptors originate from a man aged 65 to 85 with acute or convalescent COVID-19.

This chain joins TRBV7-2 and TRBJ1-2, with TRBD1 matching over 8 bases. The CDR3 spans 14 residues. After removal of 5 bases from V and 8 bases from J, the junction contained 10 bases not matched to a gene. CDR1 is SGHTA and CDR2 is FQGNSA in the germline V gene. The DNA of the CDR3 is TGTGCCAGCAGCGCACAGGGGGGCACAGGGGGCTACACCTTC. Protein product: CASSAQGGTGGYTF.

The table lists this clone with a few counts. The V and J genes are TRBV6-2 or TRBV6-3 and TRBJ1-5; D is unclear. Germline CDR1 MNHEY, CDR2 SVGEGT. There are 13 residues in the CDR3. V lost 4 bases and J 1 base, leaving 5 bases between the germline ends. Here the CDR3 reads CASSSRSNQPQHF. DNA for the CDR3: TGTGCCAGCAGTTCTAGGAGCAATCAGCCCCAGCATTTT.

The CDR3, as DNA: TGTGCCAGCAGTTCCTCCCGGGCAGGGGGCAACACCGGGGAGCTGTTTTTT. Translation gives CASSSSRAGGNTGELFF. This rearrangement joins TRBV28 to TRBJ2-2; 8 bases are a match to TRBD1. The germline V gene has CDR1 MDHEN and CDR2 SYDVKM. The V segment lost 4 bases and the J segment 2 bases; nucleotides outside the gene matches: 9. The CDR3 spans 17 residues.